This TCR beta chain was retrieved from a study of T cells after somatic rescue of genetic block. V was shortened by 0 bases and J by 2 bases, with 8 bases between the two germline ends. Germline CDR1 SGHTS, CDR2 YDEGEE. The CDR3 sequence is 14 residues long. Data came from immunoSEQ multiplex PCR; TCRdb stores just in-frame clones and leaves some out. The profile shows tens of thousands of clones, about 90% of them singletons. This TCR derives from a middle-aged man. Sequencing was done on a sample of peripheral blood mononuclear cells (PBMCs). V gene TRBV5-8 combines with J gene TRBJ2-5; D is unclear. The CDR3 spells CASSLGGVQETQYF. The CDR3 DNA reads as TGTGCCAGCAGCTTGGGAGGTGTGCAAGAGACCCAGTACTTC.